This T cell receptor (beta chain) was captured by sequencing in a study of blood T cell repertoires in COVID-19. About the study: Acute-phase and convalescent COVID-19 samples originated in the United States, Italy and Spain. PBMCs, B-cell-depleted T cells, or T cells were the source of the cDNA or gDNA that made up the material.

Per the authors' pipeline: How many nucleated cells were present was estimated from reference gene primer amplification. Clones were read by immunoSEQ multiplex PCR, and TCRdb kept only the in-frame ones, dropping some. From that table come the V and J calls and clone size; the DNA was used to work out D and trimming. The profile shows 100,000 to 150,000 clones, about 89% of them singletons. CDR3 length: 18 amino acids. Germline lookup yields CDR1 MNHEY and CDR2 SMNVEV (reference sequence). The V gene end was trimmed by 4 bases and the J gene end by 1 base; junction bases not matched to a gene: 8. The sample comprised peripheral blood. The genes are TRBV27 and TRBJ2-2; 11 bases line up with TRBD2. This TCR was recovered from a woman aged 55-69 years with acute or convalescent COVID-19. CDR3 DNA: TGTGCCAGCAGTTCCCCCCCCGGACTAGCGGGGAACACCGGGGAGCTGTTTTTT. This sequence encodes CASSSPPGLAGNTGELFF.